Sequencing of this T cell receptor (beta chain) was carried out in a study of control samples from healthy donors and cancer patients (TCRdb year 2020). CDR1 and CDR2, per the germline V gene (reference sequence), are SGHAT and FQDESV. Inclusive of the bounding cysteine and phenylalanine, the CDR3 is 16 residues long. The retained sequence is limited to the CDR3, 48 bases, with the frame set at the first base. The germline V and J ends show losses of 2 bases and 1 base respectively, and no gene match explains 6 bases of the junction. Comments on this clone: Which antigen it targets is not known. The sample holds no much larger clone one base away, and base qualities are not on file.

Library preparation was by the immunoSEQ multiplex PCR assay. Not all clones reach the TCRdb copy of this immuneACCESS table, which keeps in-frame sequences only. Checked studies attribute under half of the gap to unresolved V genes and leave the rest unexplained. The sample has just over 20,000 clones on record, 84% of them singletons. The ten largest clones add up to 20% to 25% of the sample. The rearrangement joined TRBV11-1 to TRBJ2-3; 7 bases in the middle match TRBD2. This receptor was taken from a man between 60 and 70 years old with colorectal cancer. Material: PBMCs. In nucleotides, the sequence is TGTGCCAGCAGCTTAACCGGGACTAAGGGCACAGATACGCAGTATTTT. The encoded protein is CASSLTGTKGTDTQYF.